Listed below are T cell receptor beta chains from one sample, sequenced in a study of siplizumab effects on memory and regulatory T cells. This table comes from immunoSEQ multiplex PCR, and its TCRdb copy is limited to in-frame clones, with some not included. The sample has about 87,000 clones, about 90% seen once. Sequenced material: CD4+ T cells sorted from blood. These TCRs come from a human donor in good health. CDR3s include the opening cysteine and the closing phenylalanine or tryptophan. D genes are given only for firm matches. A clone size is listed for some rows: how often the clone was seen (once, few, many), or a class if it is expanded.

CDR3: CATSRDLPGVPYEQYF
DNA: TGTGCCACCAGCAGAGATCTTCCAGGGGTCCCATACGAGCAGTACTTC
J: TRBJ2-7
size: .
D: .
V: TRBV15

CDR3: CASRQLAGVKGEQFF
DNA: TGTGCCAGCAGACAACTAGCGGGAGTTAAGGGTGAGCAGTTCTTC
J: TRBJ2-1
size: .
D: TRBD2
V: TRBV6-4

CDR3: CASSPRDRGNNEQFF
DNA: TGTGCCAGCAGCCCACGGGACAGGGGGAACAATGAGCAGTTCTTC
J: TRBJ2-1
size: .
D: TRBD1
V: TRBV7-2

CDR3: CASSLHNEQFF
DNA: TGTGCCAGCAGCCTTCACAATGAGCAGTTCTTC
J: TRBJ2-1
size: .
D: .
V: TRBV7-2

CDR3: CASSYSGLPGVNEQFF
DNA: TGTGCCAGCAGTTACTCGGGACTACCAGGGGTCAATGAGCAGTTCTTC
J: TRBJ2-1
size: .
D: .
V: TRBV6-5

CDR3: CASSYSGKGIYNEQFF
DNA: TGTGCCAGCAGTTACTCGGGAAAAGGGATTTACAATGAGCAGTTCTTC
J: TRBJ2-1
size: .
D: .
V: TRBV6-6

CDR3: CASSLVPGGGGYTF
DNA: TGTGCCAGCAGTTTAGTACCAGGAGGAGGTGGCTACACCTTC
J: TRBJ1-2
size: .
D: .
V: TRBV27

CDR3: CATSRDQREEYEQYF
DNA: TGTGCCACCAGCAGAGATCAGCGGGAGGAGTACGAGCAGTACTTC
J: TRBJ2-7
size: .
D: TRBD2
V: TRBV15

CDR3: CASSLSPHGANYGYTF
DNA: TGTGCCAGCAGCTTGTCTCCGCACGGAGCTAACTATGGCTACACCTTC
J: TRBJ1-2
size: .
D: .
V: TRBV5-5

CDR3: CAWARGGGELFF
DNA: TGTGCCTGGGCGAGGGGAGGAGGGGAGCTGTTTTTT
J: TRBJ2-2
size: .
D: .
V: TRBV30

CDR3: CASSLGGGADSEQYF
DNA: TGTGCCAGCAGCTTGGGGGGGGGCGCAGACTCCGAGCAGTACTTC
J: TRBJ2-7
size: .
D: .
V: TRBV5-4

CDR3: CASSSPAGGKAGELFF
DNA: TGTGCCAGCAGCTCCCCGGCGGGAGGGAAGGCCGGGGAGCTGTTTTTT
J: TRBJ2-2
size: once
D: TRBD2
V: TRBV5-6

CDR3: CASSTGTSGNGADTQYF
DNA: TGCGCCAGCAGCACTGGGACTAGCGGGAACGGGGCAGATACGCAGTATTTT
J: TRBJ2-3
size: .
D: TRBD2
V: TRBV5-1

CDR3: CASSLAGLSYNEQFF
DNA: TGTGCCAGCAGCTTGGCGGGGTTGTCCTACAATGAGCAGTTCTTC
J: TRBJ2-1
size: .
D: .
V: TRBV5-8

CDR3: CASSSGRFYGYTF
DNA: TGTGCCAGCAGTTCGGGCAGGTTCTATGGCTACACCTTC
J: TRBJ1-2
size: .
D: .
V: TRBV25-1

CDR3: CASSPQGRGDTEAFF
DNA: TGCGCCAGCAGCCCACAGGGTCGAGGGGACACTGAAGCTTTCTTT
J: TRBJ1-1
size: .
D: .
V: TRBV5-1

CDR3: CASSYRGGDSYEQYF
DNA: TGTGCCAGCAGCTACCGTGGGGGGGATAGCTACGAGCAGTACTTC
J: TRBJ2-7
size: .
D: TRBD2
V: TRBV11-3

CDR3: CASNRQGENTIYF
DNA: TGTGCCAGCAACCGACAGGGCGAAAACACCATATATTTT
J: TRBJ1-3
size: .
D: TRBD1
V: TRBV6-5

CDR3: CASTIGQGFYTEAFF
DNA: TGTGCCAGCACAATCGGACAGGGCTTTTACACTGAAGCTTTCTTT
J: TRBJ1-1
size: .
D: TRBD1
V: TRBV2

CDR3: CASSPPTGATSGNTIYF
DNA: TGTGCCAGCAGTCCCCCGACAGGGGCCACCTCTGGAAACACCATATATTTT
J: TRBJ1-3
size: .
D: TRBD1
V: TRBV28

CDR3: CASSQDLGGVDTQYF
DNA: TGTGCCAGCAGCCAAGATCTTGGTGGGGTAGATACGCAGTATTTT
J: TRBJ2-3
size: .
D: .
V: TRBV14

CDR3: CASSKGASDTQYF
DNA: TGTGCCAGCAGCAAGGGGGCCTCCGATACGCAGTATTTT
J: TRBJ2-3
size: .
D: TRBD1
V: TRBV7-3

CDR3: CASSYDSGSMTDTQYF
DNA: TGTGCCAGCAGTTACGATTCCGGGAGTATGACAGATACGCAGTATTTT
J: TRBJ2-3
size: few
D: .
V: TRBV6-5

CDR3: CASSGTGDQPQHF
DNA: TGTGCCAGCAGTGGGACCGGGGATCAGCCCCAGCATTTT
J: TRBJ1-5
size: .
D: .
V: TRBV2

CDR3: CASSLSNLRDTEAFF
DNA: TGCGCCAGCAGCTTGTCGAATCTCCGGGACACTGAAGCTTTCTTT
J: TRBJ1-1
size: .
D: .
V: TRBV5-1

CDR3: CASRANTGELFF
DNA: TGCGCCAGCAGAGCGAACACCGGGGAGCTGTTTTTT
J: TRBJ2-2
size: .
D: .
V: TRBV5-1

CDR3: CASGGLAGGTGELFF
DNA: TGTGCTAGTGGAGGGCTAGCGGGAGGGACCGGGGAGCTGTTTTTT
J: TRBJ2-2
size: .
D: TRBD2
V: TRBV12-5

CDR3: CASSPLQGNTIYF
DNA: TGTGCCAGCAGCCCACTTCAGGGAAACACCATATATTTT
J: TRBJ1-3
size: .
D: .
V: TRBV11-3

CDR3: CASSLGRYEQYF
DNA: TGTGCCAGCAGCCTGGGGCGCTACGAGCAGTACTTC
J: TRBJ2-7
size: .
D: .
V: TRBV7-2

CDR3: CASSLGSRTDTQYF
DNA: TGTGCCAGCAGCTTGGGCAGCCGCACAGATACGCAGTATTTT
J: TRBJ2-3
size: .
D: .
V: TRBV7-2

CDR3: CASRIQGGGNQPQHF
DNA: TGTGCCAGCAGAATACAGGGGGGAGGCAATCAGCCCCAGCATTTT
J: TRBJ1-5
size: few
D: TRBD1
V: TRBV6-6

CDR3: CAWSVGTASYGYTF
DNA: TGTGCCTGGAGTGTAGGGACAGCCTCCTATGGCTACACCTTC
J: TRBJ1-2
size: .
D: TRBD1
V: TRBV30

CDR3: CASTRDREGGYTF
DNA: TGTGCCAGCACCAGGGACAGGGAGGGTGGCTACACCTTC
J: TRBJ1-2
size: .
D: TRBD1
V: TRBV6-5

CDR3: CASSSGLATTDTQYF
DNA: TGTGCCAGTAGTTCAGGACTAGCGACCACAGATACGCAGTATTTT
J: TRBJ2-3
size: .
D: TRBD2
V: TRBV19

CDR3: CASSLGGRNEQFF
DNA: TGTGCCAGCAGCTTGGGCGGGAGAAATGAGCAGTTCTTC
J: TRBJ2-1
size: .
D: TRBD2
V: TRBV7-9

CDR3: CASSRGESYNEQFF
DNA: TGTGCCAGCAGCCGAGGTGAATCCTACAATGAGCAGTTCTTC
J: TRBJ2-1
size: .
D: .
V: TRBV6-5

CDR3: CASSPRRSTGELFF
DNA: TGTGCCAGCAGTCCTAGAAGAAGCACCGGGGAGCTGTTTTTT
J: TRBJ2-2
size: once
D: .
V: TRBV6-1

CDR3: CASSYHLVGVDNEKLFF
DNA: TGTGCCAGCAGCTACCATCTAGTGGGGGTAGATAATGAAAAACTGTTTTTT
J: TRBJ1-4
size: .
D: .
V: TRBV7-2

CDR3: CASSRGLAGVDAYEQYF
DNA: TGTGCCAGCAGCAGGGGACTAGCGGGAGTCGATGCCTACGAGCAGTACTTC
J: TRBJ2-7
size: .
D: TRBD2
V: TRBV27

CDR3: CASSHNTEAFF
DNA: TGTGCCAGCAGTCATAACACTGAAGCTTTCTTT
J: TRBJ1-1
size: .
D: .
V: TRBV6-6

CDR3: CASRKQGGNEQFF
DNA: TGTGCCAGCAGAAAACAAGGAGGCAATGAGCAGTTCTTC
J: TRBJ2-1
size: .
D: .
V: TRBV6-5

CDR3: CASSRQETQYF
DNA: TGTGCCAGCTCACGTCAAGAGACCCAGTACTTC
J: TRBJ2-5
size: .
D: .
V: TRBV18

CDR3: CASSQALALPLDNEQFF
DNA: TGCGCCAGCAGCCAAGCCCTTGCTCTACCTCTCGACAATGAGCAGTTCTTC
J: TRBJ2-1
size: .
D: .
V: TRBV4-1

CDR3: CASSRSREQAKNIQYF
DNA: TGCGCCAGCAGCCGGAGCCGAGAGCAAGCCAAAAACATTCAGTACTTC
J: TRBJ2-4
size: .
D: .
V: TRBV4-1

CDR3: CASSSIRYGYTF
DNA: TGTGCCAGCAGTAGCATTCGCTATGGCTACACCTTC
J: TRBJ1-2
size: .
D: .
V: TRBV6-5

CDR3: CASSTDPFVGTDTQYF
DNA: TGTGCCAGTAGTACCGACCCCTTTGTCGGCACAGATACGCAGTATTTT
J: TRBJ2-3
size: .
D: .
V: TRBV19

CDR3: CASSFRDSYEQYF
DNA: TGTGCCAGCAGTTTCCGGGACAGCTACGAGCAGTACTTC
J: TRBJ2-7
size: .
D: TRBD1
V: TRBV27

CDR3: CAGAATSLNNEQFF
DNA: TGTGCCGGGGCAGCCACTAGTCTCAACAATGAGCAGTTCTTC
J: TRBJ2-1
size: .
D: .
V: TRBV28

CDR3: CASSDSTSGAYNEQFF
DNA: TGTGCCAGCAGTGACTCCACTAGCGGAGCTTACAATGAGCAGTTCTTC
J: TRBJ2-1
size: .
D: TRBD2
V: TRBV6-4

CDR3: CASSEAGIGDTQYF
DNA: TGTGCCAGCAGTGAAGCGGGGATCGGGGATACGCAGTATTTT
J: TRBJ2-3
size: once
D: .
V: TRBV6-1

CDR3: CAWSSGTRRYEQYF
DNA: TGTGCCTGGAGTTCCGGGACTAGAAGGTACGAGCAGTACTTC
J: TRBJ2-7
size: .
D: TRBD2
V: TRBV30

CDR3: CATSRARQGRTEAFF
DNA: TGTGCCACCAGCAGAGCCCGGCAGGGGAGGACTGAAGCTTTCTTT
J: TRBJ1-1
size: .
D: .
V: TRBV15

CDR3: CASEDRRTDTQYF
DNA: TGTGCCAGCGAGGACCGCCGCACAGATACGCAGTATTTT
J: TRBJ2-3
size: .
D: .
V: TRBV11-3

CDR3: CASSLATGPPTDTQYF
DNA: TGTGCCAGCAGCTTGGCCACAGGGCCCCCCACAGATACGCAGTATTTT
J: TRBJ2-3
size: .
D: .
V: TRBV5-4

CDR3: CASSLTAQETQYF
DNA: TGTGCCAGCAGCTTGACAGCTCAAGAGACCCAGTACTTC
J: TRBJ2-5
size: .
D: .
V: TRBV5-4

CDR3: CAWRGHYTGELFF
DNA: TGTGCCTGGAGGGGACACTACACCGGGGAGCTGTTTTTT
J: TRBJ2-2
size: .
D: .
V: TRBV30

CDR3: CASSPGGVFGELFF
DNA: TGTGCCAGCAGCCCAGGGGGGGTCTTCGGGGAGCTGTTTTTT
J: TRBJ2-2
size: .
D: .
V: TRBV9

CDR3: CASRSGPSSWVDGYTF
DNA: TGTGCCAGCAGATCCGGACCCTCCAGTTGGGTCGACGGCTACACCTTC
J: TRBJ1-2
size: .
D: .
V: TRBV11-3

CDR3: CAWKKREITGELFF
DNA: TGTGCCTGGAAGAAGCGGGAAATTACCGGGGAGCTGTTTTTT
J: TRBJ2-2
size: few
D: TRBD2
V: TRBV30

CDR3: CASSDDTRTGELFF
DNA: TGTGCCAGCAGCGATGACACCAGGACCGGGGAGCTGTTTTTT
J: TRBJ2-2
size: .
D: .
V: TRBV5-6